The clone carrying this T cell receptor beta chain was seen at least ten times. Its specificity is not known. V lost 5 bases, J lost 1 base, and 15 bases lay in between. The CDR3 runs 16 residues. The sample belongs to a study of CD8 T cells in ankylosing spondylitis. Findings and limits, study-wide: In synovial fluid and blood from reactive arthritis, some motif variants were previously reported. Clones linked with disease were CD8+ and fairly uncommon in the peripheral blood. Seemingly characteristic of ankylosing spondylitis blood was a TCR beta motif consisting of about 8 highly homologous variants.

A quantitative 5'-RACE method, one with molecular barcodes, was used to make TCR beta libraries. TCRdb independently ran MiXCR on the 5' RACE reads; one entry per CDR3 protein. Seen here are around 300,000 distinct CDR3 sequences, under 14% observed once, and the top ten hold roughly a tenth. The receptor comes from a female donor with ankylosing spondylitis or in good health (not recorded which). The sample was blood, either unsorted or a sorted T cell fraction (not recorded which). V gene TRBV12-3 or TRBV12-4 combines with J gene TRBJ1-5; tentatively, D is TRBD1 (5 bases). The CDR3: CASSPGHPGSNQPQHF. The CDR3 bases are TGTGCCAGCAGTCCAGGACACCCCGGGAGCAATCAGCCCCAGCATTTT.